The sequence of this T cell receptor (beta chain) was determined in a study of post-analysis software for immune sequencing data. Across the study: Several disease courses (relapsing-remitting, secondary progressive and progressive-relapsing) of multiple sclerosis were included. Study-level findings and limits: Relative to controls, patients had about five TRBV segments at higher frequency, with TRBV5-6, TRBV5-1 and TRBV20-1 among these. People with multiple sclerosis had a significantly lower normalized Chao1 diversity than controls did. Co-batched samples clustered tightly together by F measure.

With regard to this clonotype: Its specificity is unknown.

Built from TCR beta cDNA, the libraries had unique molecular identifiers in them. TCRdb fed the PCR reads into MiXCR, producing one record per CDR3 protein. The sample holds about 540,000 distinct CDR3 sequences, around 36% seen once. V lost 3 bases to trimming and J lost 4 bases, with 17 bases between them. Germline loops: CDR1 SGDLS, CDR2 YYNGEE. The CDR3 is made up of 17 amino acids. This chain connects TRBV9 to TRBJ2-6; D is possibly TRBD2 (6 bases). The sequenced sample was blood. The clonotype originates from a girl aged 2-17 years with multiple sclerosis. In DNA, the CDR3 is TGTGCCAGCAGCGCTAGGACTCCCCTAGCGGGGGCCAACGTCCTGACTTTC. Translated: CASSARTPLAGANVLTF. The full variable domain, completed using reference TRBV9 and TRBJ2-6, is DSGVTQTPKHLITATGQRVTLRCSPRSGDLSVYWYQQSLDQGLQFLIQYYNGEERAKGNILERFSAQQFPDLHSELNLSSLELGDSALYFCASSARTPLAGANVLTFGAGSRLTVL.